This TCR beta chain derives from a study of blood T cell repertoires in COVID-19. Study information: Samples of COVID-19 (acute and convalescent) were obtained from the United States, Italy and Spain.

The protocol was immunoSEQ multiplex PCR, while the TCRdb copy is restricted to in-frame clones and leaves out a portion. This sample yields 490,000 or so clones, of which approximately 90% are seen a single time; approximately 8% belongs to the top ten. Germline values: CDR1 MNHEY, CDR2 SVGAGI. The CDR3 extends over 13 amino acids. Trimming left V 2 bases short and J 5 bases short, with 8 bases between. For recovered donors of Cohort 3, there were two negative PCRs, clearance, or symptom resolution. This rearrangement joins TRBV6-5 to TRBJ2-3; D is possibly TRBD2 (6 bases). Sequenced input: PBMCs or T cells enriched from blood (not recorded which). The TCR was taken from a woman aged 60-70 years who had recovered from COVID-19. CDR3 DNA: TGTGCCAGCAGTTACACTAGCCGAGATACGCAGTATTTT. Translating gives CASSYTSRDTQYF.